Listed below are T cell receptor beta chains from one sample, sequenced in a study of chemoradiotherapy in HPV16-positive cancers. Measured with immunoSEQ multiplex PCR; TCRdb has only the in-frame clones, and not every one. Of about 16,000 clones in the sample, approximately 70% were seen once. The sequencing here drew on tumor tissue, taken from a patient who underwent chemoradiotherapy. Every receptor here comes from a human donor with HPV-associated anogenital cancer. The conserved cysteine and the conserved F or W are not part of the CDR3 here.

V: TRBV7-9
J: TRBJ1-4
CDR3: ASSQGHVNEKLF

V: TRBV6-1
J: TRBJ1-2
CDR3: ASSEGPRGSYGYT

V: TRBV29-1
J: TRBJ2-5
CDR3: SGRLAGPETQY

V: TRBV19
J: TRBJ1-1
CDR3: ASSHHTQNTEAF

V: TRBV19
J: TRBJ1-1
CDR3: ASSIVTTGHTEAF

V: TRBV10-3
J: TRBJ2-2
CDR3: AISEPGSGELF

V: TRBV7-3
J: TRBJ2-5
CDR3: ASSPTGAGLIETQY

V: TRBV12-5
J: TRBJ2-5
CDR3: ASGFRGSPGETQY

V: TRBV2
J: TRBJ1-1
CDR3: ASSPMNTEAF

V: TRBV13
J: TRBJ1-6
CDR3: ASSPRRESPLH

V: TRBV28
J: TRBJ1-1
CDR3: ASLREAF

V: TRBV27
J: TRBJ2-3
CDR3: ASSLYGPGGTDTQY

V: TRBV7-9
J: TRBJ2-1
CDR3: ASSSGGGNNEQF

V: TRBV19
J: TRBJ2-4
CDR3: ASSISAAKNIQY

V: TRBV28
J: TRBJ2-7
CDR3: ASSFVGYEQY

V: TRBV11-1
J: TRBJ2-7
CDR3: ASSLEARVDEQY